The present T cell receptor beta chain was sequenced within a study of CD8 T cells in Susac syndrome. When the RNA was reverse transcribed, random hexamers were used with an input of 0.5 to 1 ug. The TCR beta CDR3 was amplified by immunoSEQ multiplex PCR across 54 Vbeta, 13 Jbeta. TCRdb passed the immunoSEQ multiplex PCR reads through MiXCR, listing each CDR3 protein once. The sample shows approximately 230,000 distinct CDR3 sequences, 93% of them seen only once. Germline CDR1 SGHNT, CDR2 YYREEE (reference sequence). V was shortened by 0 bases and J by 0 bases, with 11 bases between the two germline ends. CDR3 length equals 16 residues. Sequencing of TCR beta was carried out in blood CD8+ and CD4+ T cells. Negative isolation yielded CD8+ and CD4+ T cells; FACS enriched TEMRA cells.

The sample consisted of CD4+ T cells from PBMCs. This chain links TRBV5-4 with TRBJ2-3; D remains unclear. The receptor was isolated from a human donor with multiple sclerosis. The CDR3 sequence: CASSLARSPSTDTQYF. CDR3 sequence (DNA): TGTGCCAGCAGCTTGGCCAGAAGCCCTAGCACAGATACGCAGTATTTT.